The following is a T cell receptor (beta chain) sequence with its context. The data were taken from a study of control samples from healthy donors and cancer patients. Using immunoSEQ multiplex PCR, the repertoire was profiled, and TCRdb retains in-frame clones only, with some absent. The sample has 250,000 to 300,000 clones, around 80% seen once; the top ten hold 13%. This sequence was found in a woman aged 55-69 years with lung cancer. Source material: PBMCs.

The DNA of the CDR3 is TGTGCCAGCAGTGATAGTCCCGGGTACGGGGAGCTGTTTTTT. Its protein product is CASSDSPGYGELFF. The genes are TRBV6-4 and TRBJ2-2; D gene unclear. CDR3 length: 14 amino acids. Germline CDR1 MRHNA, CDR2 SNTAGT. V was cut by 3 bases and J by 7 bases, with 12 bases left in between.